This TCR beta chain was profiled in a study of blood T cell repertoires in COVID-19. Turning to the study itself: The United States, Italy and Spain supplied acute and convalescent COVID-19 samples. PBMCs, B-cell-depleted T cells, or T cells provided the cDNA or gDNA that made up the material.

Original data processing: Amplified reference gene primers provided the basis for estimating nucleated cell counts. TCRdb's table, derived via immunoSEQ multiplex PCR, lists solely in-frame clones and lacks some. Clone size and V and J calls were adopted from that table, with D and trimming inferred from the DNA. The sample carries over 120,000 clones, 76% recorded once. CDR1 SNHLY and CDR2 FYNNEI come from the germline V gene. The CDR3 loop spans 14 amino acids. The V segment lost 6 bases and the J segment 7 bases; nucleotides outside the gene matches: 6. The sequenced sample consisted of peripheral blood. The rearrangement links TRBV2 to TRBJ2-2; 9 positions agree with TRBD2. This clonotype was obtained from a woman of 80 years or more with active or convalescent COVID-19. For the CDR3, the DNA is TGTGCCAGCAGCGGGACTAGCTTTATCGGGGAGCTGTTTTTT. It is translated as CASSGTSFIGELFF.